These 20 T cell receptor beta chains were all obtained from the same sample, sequenced in a study of T cells in localized non-small cell lung cancer (TCRdb year 2020). The library was prepared using the immunoSEQ multiplex PCR assay. Imported from immuneACCESS, the table was reduced by TCRdb to in-frame sequences with V and J called. These copies leave out some clones; in studies compared against another copy, an unresolved V gene accounts for under half, and the cause of the remainder is not known. For this sample the table gives around 33,000 clones, of which approximately 90% were detected only once. About 2.2% of the sample is held by the ten biggest clonotypes. The source material was peripheral blood, sampled before any cancer treatment. Source of these receptors: an older female donor with stage I lung adenocarcinoma.

The rearrangement joins TRBV6-5 to TRBJ2-1; 7 bases map to TRBD1. CDR3 length equals 14 residues. With V trimmed by 6 bases and J by 8 bases, 10 bases remained unmatched. Germline V gives CDR1 MNHEY, CDR2 SVGAGI. For the CDR3, the DNA is TGTGCCAGCAGCTCGAGGGGACAGCCGGATGAGCAGTTCTTC. Protein: CASSSRGQPDEQFF.

The chain uses TRBV6-6 and TRBJ2-2; D gene ambiguous. CDR1 is MNHNY and CDR2 is SVGAGI in the germline V gene (reference sequence). Deletions cut 2 bases from V and 4 bases from J, with 2 bases between. The CDR3 is 12 amino acids. In DNA form, the CDR3 reads TGTGCCAGCAGTTACACCACCGGGGAGCTGTTTTTT. This translates into CASSYTTGELFF.

The chain carries TRBV7-8 and TRBJ1-2; no definite D call. CDR1 SGHVS and CDR2 FQNEAQ come from the germline V gene. The CDR3 has 12 residues. The ends were cut back, 5 bases at V and 8 bases at J, with 12 bases in the middle. The CDR3 is CASSHSGDGYTF. For the CDR3, the DNA is TGTGCCAGCAGCCATAGTGGAGACGGCTACACCTTC.

The CDR3 bases are TGTGCCAGCAGTCGGACCGTAACCGGGGAGCTGTTTTTT. It translates to CASSRTVTGELFF. The genes are TRBV2 and TRBJ2-2; D ambiguous. V gave up 5 bases and J gave up 5 bases, with 9 bases separating them. The CDR3 contains 13 residues. CDR1 is SNHLY, CDR2 FYNNEI, per germline.

The rearrangement joins TRBV28 to TRBJ1-2; no clear D gene. Germline V CDR1 and CDR2: MDHEN, SYDVKM. V was clipped by 4 bases and J by 3 bases, with 12 bases between them. The CDR3 is 14 residues long. The CDR3 coding sequence is TGTGCCAGCAGTTCCCATGGAAAAGACTATGGCTACACCTTC. Translated: CASSSHGKDYGYTF.

The rearrangement uses TRBV21-1 and TRBJ2-2; the table's D call, TRBD1, has no DNA check behind it. TRBV21-1 is described as a pseudogene. This CDR3 is built from 16 residues. The CDR3 DNA reads as TGTGCCAGCAGCAAAGGGGGCCCCCCGGACACCGGGGAGCTGTTTTTT. This gives the protein CASSKGGPPDTGELFF.

The gene calls are TRBV7-2 and TRBJ2-1; D gene unclear. CDR3 length equals 12 residues. V was shortened by 1 base and J by 10 bases, with 8 bases between the two germline ends. CDR1 SGHTA and CDR2 FQGNSA come from the germline V gene. The CDR3 sequence: CASSLGGREQFF. The DNA for the CDR3 is TGTGCCAGCAGCTTAGGAGGTAGAGAGCAGTTCTTC.

This chain uses TRBV6-6 with TRBJ1-1, with D uncertain. The CDR3 sequence is 11 residues long. V lost 6 bases and J 7 bases, leaving 9 bases between the germline ends. Germline V lookup: CDR1 MNHNY, CDR2 SVGAGI (reference sequence). The CDR3 here is CASSPRNEAFF. The CDR3 DNA reads as TGTGCCAGCAGCCCCCGAAATGAAGCTTTCTTT.

This rearrangement joins TRBV18 to TRBJ1-4; D gene unclear. The CDR3 is made up of 14 amino acids. Trimming removed 3 bases at V and 6 bases at J, with 11 bases between. The germline gives CDR1 KGHSH, CDR2 LQKENI. CDR3 residues: CASSPPADDEKLFF. DNA of the CDR3: TGTGCCAGCTCACCCCCCGCGGACGATGAAAAACTGTTTTTT.

Here the CDR3 reads CASSYGQGPVSSGNTIYF. Here the CDR3 DNA reads TGTGCCAGCAGCTACGGACAGGGCCCTGTTAGCTCTGGAAACACCATATATTTT. V is TRBV9 and J is TRBJ1-3; 8 bases fit TRBD1. The V gene end was trimmed by 4 bases and the J gene end by 0 bases; junction bases not matched to a gene: 12. Germline CDR1 reads SGDLS; CDR2 reads YYNGEE. The CDR3 length is 18 residues.

In its sample, this clone was seen once. The germline gene is not matched at one end of the junction; a read error may be the cause. The V and J genes are TRBV7-7 and TRBJ2-5; D remains ambiguous. CDR1 and CDR2 from the germline V gene are SSHAT and FNYEAQ (reference sequence). The CDR3 is 12 residues long. In nucleotides, the CDR3 is TGTGCTAGCAGCCCCCTAGGAGAGACCCAGTACTTC. Residues: CASSPLGETQYF.

This sequence joins TRBV19 and TRBJ1-5; D is unresolved. Germline CDR1 LNHDA, CDR2 SQIVND (reference sequence). The CDR3 length is 14 residues. Trimming took off 8 bases at V and 2 bases at J, with 13 bases between the two ends. The CDR3, as DNA: TGTGCCAGTGCCCGGGGTGGAGGCAATCAGCCCCAGCATTTT. It is translated as CASARGGGNQPQHF.

The V gene is TRBV10-3, the J gene TRBJ2-1; TRBD1 is a possible D gene (6 bases). The CDR3 extends over 16 amino acids. V lost 0 bases and J 5 bases, leaving 14 bases between the germline ends. From germline, CDR1 is ENHRY and CDR2 SYGVKD. The CDR3 DNA follows: TGTGCCATCAGTGAGTCTGCTGGGACACGCGACAATGAGCAGTTCTTC. As protein: CAISESAGTRDNEQFF.

This clone came up a few times. This sequence joins TRBV6-5 and TRBJ1-6; D is uncertain. Trimming removed 2 bases from V and 10 bases from J, with 12 bases in between. The CDR3 loop spans 14 amino acids. Germline values: CDR1 MNHEY, CDR2 SVGAGI. The CDR3 DNA is TGTGCCAGCAGTTACGGCGGTGTTGCGTCACCCCTCCACTTT. Translation: CASSYGGVASPLHF.

With respect to this clone: Relative to the germline gene, one junction end is altered; a read error may explain this. The chain recombines TRBV7-7 with TRBJ2-5; maybe TRBD1 (7 bases). CDR3 length: 15 residues. Germline CDR1 is SSHAT and CDR2 is FNYEAQ (reference sequence). The CDR3 protein is CASSPQGGSQETQYF. DNA of the CDR3: TGTGCTAGCAGCCCGCAGGGGGGATCTCAAGAGACCCAGTACTTC.

The V call is TRBV7-2, the J call TRBJ1-5, with D unclear. Germline CDR1 reads SGHTA; CDR2 reads FQGNSA. Trimming stripped 2 bases from V and 3 bases from J, with 5 bases between. This CDR3 spans 13 amino acids. In DNA, the CDR3 is TGTGCCAGCAGCTTAAGAGACAATCAGCCCCAGCATTTT. The encoded protein is CASSLRDNQPQHF.

This rearrangement joins TRBV29-1 to TRBJ1-5; tentative D call: TRBD1 (6 bases). Looked up from germline, CDR1 is SQVTM and CDR2 is ANQGSEA. The CDR3 consists of 13 residues. The V end lost 4 bases, the J end lost 4 bases, and 11 bases lay between the germline ends. The CDR3 region has the DNA TGCAGCGTTGCAGAGGACAGAAATCAGCCCCAGCATTTT. Translation gives CSVAEDRNQPQHF.

V gene TRBV18 combines with J gene TRBJ1-1, with 9 bases fitting TRBD1. Germline values: CDR1 KGHSH, CDR2 LQKENI. The CDR3 totals 15 residues. The junction had 8 bases not matched to a gene; V was cut back by 1 base and J by 8 bases. The CDR3 loop reads CASSPQGDRVMEAFF. The DNA of the CDR3 is TGTGCCAGCTCACCACAAGGGGACAGGGTGATGGAAGCTTTCTTT.

This clone appeared once. The chain links TRBV4-1 to TRBJ2-2, with 13 bases lining up with TRBD2. The CDR3 length is 17 residues. Germline CDR1 reads MGHRA; CDR2 reads YSYEKL. Unmatched junction bases numbered 4, after V lost 4 bases and J lost 2 bases. CDR3 amino acids: CASSLGLAGANTGELFF. DNA of the CDR3: TGCGCCAGCAGCCTCGGACTAGCGGGGGCCAACACCGGGGAGCTGTTTTTT.

In DNA form, the CDR3 reads TGTGCCAGCTCACTTCGGGGCACTGAAGCTTTCTTT. Amino acid sequence: CASSLRGTEAFF. The chain has TRBV18 and TRBJ1-1; D remains ambiguous. Germline lookup yields CDR1 KGHSH and CDR2 LQKENI. V lost 4 bases to trimming and J lost 4 bases, with 7 bases between them. CDR3 length: 12 amino acids.